The 2 T cell receptor beta chains below were found in one sample sequenced in a study of neoadjuvant anti-PD-1 for oral cavity cancer. The table came from immunoSEQ multiplex PCR; TCRdb's copy has only in-frame clones and leaves some out. The table shows 75,000 to 100,000 clones, with more than 80% occurring only once. This specimen consisted of PBMCs, obtained before nivolumab (anti-PD-1) treatment. The receptors here all came from a person aged 35-80 years with oral cavity squamous cell carcinoma.

The CDR3 region is CASSLGGGGKNEQFF. The DNA for the CDR3 is TGTGCCAGCAGCTTAGGCGGAGGGGGCAAAAATGAGCAGTTCTTC. The V gene is TRBV7-3, the J gene TRBJ2-1; a possible D gene is TRBD1 (7 bases). This CDR3 spans 15 amino acids. The V and J ends lost 2 bases and 7 bases respectively, with 15 bases between them. Germline V CDR1 and CDR2: SGHTA, FQGTGA.

The chain is built from TRBV27 and TRBJ2-7; weak D call: TRBD2 (6 bases). Germline V gene lookup returns CDR1 MNHEY and CDR2 SMNVEV (reference sequence). The CDR3 loop spans 16 amino acids. The V and J ends lost 8 bases and 0 bases respectively, with 20 bases between them. CDR3 bases: TGTGCCAGCCATCCGCTGGGCGGGACGAACTCCTACGAGCAGTACTTC. Protein: CASHPLGGTNSYEQYF.